Below are 28 T cell receptor beta chains sequenced from a single sample in a study of T cell repertoires in cytomegalovirus infection. Antigens for these TCRs are unknown. TCRdb reprocessed the reads with MiXCR, giving one entry per CDR3 protein. Among 300,000 or so distinct CDR3 sequences listed, approximately 25% were seen once. The sequencing used cultured PBMCs, collected from culture after CMV antigen stimulation. The origin of the receptors is a human donor in good health (CMV status not recorded). Some clones in this sample may be carry-over from other donors' samples.

As for this clonotype: One end of the junction is discordant with germline, which a read error may explain. The rearrangement links TRBV28 to TRBJ2-1; D is unclear. The CDR3 is made up of 12 amino acids. Germline V gives CDR1 MDHEN, CDR2 SYDVKM. CDR3 loop: CASSFPAGPSLF. In DNA, the CDR3 is TGTGCCAGCAGTTTTCCCGCAGGTCCTTCTCTCTTC.

The chain is built from TRBV7-8 and TRBJ1-1; TRBD1 might be the D (6 bases). Germline CDR1 and CDR2: SGHVS and FQNEAQ. Trimming took 5 bases from V and 6 from J, leaving 19 bases between them. The CDR3 covers 15 residues. CDR3 residues: CASSPLAGGGAEAFF. The CDR3 nucleotides read TGTGCCAGCAGCCCTCTTGCCGGGGGGGGCGCTGAAGCTTTCTTT.

As regards this clonotype: Germline and junction disagree at one end, which may indicate a read error. The V call is TRBV7-9, the J call TRBJ2-1; a possible D gene is TRBD2 (5 bases). CDR1 and CDR2 from the germline V gene are SEHNR and FQNEAQ (reference sequence). The CDR3 runs 12 residues. CDR3 nucleotides: TGTGCCAGCAGCCCCCCATGGGAGAAAGTCATCTTC. It encodes CASSPPWEKVIF.

The table lists this clonotype with many counts. In DNA form, the CDR3 reads TGTGCCAGTAGTATAGGGGTCAGAGGTTACGAGCAGTACGTC. This translates into CASSIGVRGYEQYV. V is TRBV19 and J is TRBJ2-7; D is ambiguous. CDR1 is LNHDA and CDR2 is SQIVND in the germline V gene (reference sequence). V gave up 1 base and J gave up 4 bases, with 11 bases separating them. This CDR3 contains 14 residues.

J is TRBJ2-5 and V is TRBV10-3; 14 nucleotides align to TRBD2. From germline, CDR1 is ENHRY and CDR2 SYGVKD. V shed 4 bases and J 1 base; nucleotides not matched to a gene: 2. The CDR3 sequence is 16 residues long. The CDR3 loop is CAISGTSGRSQETQYF. CDR3 in DNA: TGTGCCATCAGTGGGACTAGCGGGAGGTCCCAAGAGACCCAGTACTTC.

The rearrangement uses TRBV10-3 and TRBJ2-1; 7 bases fit TRBD2. Trimming removed 2 bases from V and 10 bases from J; junction bases left unmatched: 5. The CDR3 has 13 amino acids. Germline CDR1 reads ENHRY; CDR2 reads SYGVKD. CDR3 bases: TGTGCCATCAGTGAGGGGGGGGGGAGAGAGCAGTTCTTC. Encoded protein: CAISEGGGREQFF.

The chain couples TRBV4-2 to TRBJ1-2; tentative D call: TRBD1 (5 bases). V was clipped by 1 base and J by 4 bases, with 13 bases between them. Germline lookup yields CDR1 LGHNA and CDR2 YNFKEQ. This CDR3 has 15 amino acids. The CDR3 loop reads CASSQATGRGYGYTF. As DNA, the CDR3 is TGTGCCAGCAGCCAAGCCACGGGGCGCGGCTATGGCTACACCTTC.

To note about this clonotype: At one end, the junction sequence differs from germline, possibly due to a read error. The chain employs TRBV4-3 and TRBJ2-1; D is possibly TRBD1 (6 bases). Germline V gene data show CDR1 as LGHNA and CDR2 as YSLEER. The CDR3 is 17 residues long. CDR3 nucleotide sequence: TGCGTCAGCAGCCAAGATTTGGCCAGGGGCAGGGGCAATGAGCAGTTCTTC. Translation: CVSSQDLARGRGNEQFF.

This clonotype was seen many times. The chain couples TRBV27 to TRBJ2-1; 10 bases fit TRBD2. Per germline, CDR1 MNHEY and CDR2 SMNVEV (reference sequence). Germline trimming cut 5 bases from V and 0 bases from J; bases unmatched to any gene: 4. This CDR3 is built from 16 residues. CDR3 in amino acids: CASSRSSGSSYNEQFF. CDR3 bases: TGTGCCAGCAGTCGATCTAGCGGGAGCTCCTACAATGAGCAGTTCTTC.

V gene TRBV7-8 combines with J gene TRBJ2-5, with D unresolved. CDR3 length: 14 amino acids. V lost 4 bases and J 2 bases, leaving 11 bases between the germline ends. Germline-derived CDR1 and CDR2 are SGHVS and FQNEAQ. The CDR3: CASSSSTVQETQYF. CDR3 DNA: TGTGCCAGCAGCTCATCGACGGTACAAGAGACCCAGTACTTC. Full variable domain (missing parts from reference TRBV7-8 and TRBJ2-5): GAGVSQSPRYKVAKRGQDVALRCDPISGHVSLFWYQQALGQGPEFLTYFQNEAQLDKSGLPSDRFFAERPEGSVSTLKIQRTQQEDSAVYLCASSSSTVQETQYFGPGTRLLVL.

This clonotype was seen a few times. The chain employs TRBV7-2 and TRBJ2-5, with D possibly matching TRBD1 (6 bases). The CDR3 has 16 residues. The germline V gene encodes CDR1 SGHTA and CDR2 FQGNSA. V lost 3 bases to trimming and J lost 4 bases, with 18 bases between them. CDR3 DNA sequence: TGTGCCAGCAGCTTCCCCGTACAGGGTGTCGGAGAGACCCAGTACTTC. It codes for CASSFPVQGVGETQYF.

This CDR3 is CASSHSRDTPETQYF. Written as DNA, the CDR3 is TGCGCCAGCAGCCATTCCCGGGACACTCCCGAGACCCAGTACTTC. The rearrangement uses TRBV4-3 and TRBJ2-5; D might be TRBD1 (6 bases). Germline loops: CDR1 LGHNA, CDR2 YSLEER. V was trimmed by 3 bases and J by 5 bases, leaving 16 bases between them. This CDR3 is built from 15 residues.

The gene calls are TRBV7-9 and TRBJ2-1; 7 nucleotides line up with TRBD1. The CDR3 runs 13 residues. CDR1 and CDR2 from the germline V gene are SEHNR and FQNEAQ (reference sequence). V gave up 5 bases and J gave up 6 bases; unmatched junction bases: 4. The CDR3: CASSIGTANEQFF. For the CDR3, the DNA is TGTGCCAGCAGCATCGGGACAGCCAATGAGCAGTTCTTC.

There are a few counts of this clonotype. J is TRBJ1-2 and V is TRBV20-1; TRBD1 is a possible D gene (5 bases). Germline lookup yields CDR1 DFQATT and CDR2 SNEGSKA (reference sequence). The CDR3 runs 15 residues. V was cut by 4 bases and J by 5 bases, with 20 bases left in between. The DNA of the CDR3 is TGCAGTGCTACGCCCGGGTGGGGGATAGGGTATGGCTACACCTTC. Protein product: CSATPGWGIGYGYTF.

V and J are TRBV6-2 or TRBV6-3 and TRBJ1-1; no clear D. The CDR3 has 17 residues. The V and J ends lost 5 bases and 3 bases respectively, with 22 bases between them. The germline CDR1 and CDR2 sequences are MNHEY and SVGEGT. Written as DNA, the CDR3 is TGTGCCAGCAGTCACCCCGAGAGGACGACATTGTACACTGAAGCTTTCTTT. Protein sequence: CASSHPERTTLYTEAFF.

This clonotype was seen many times. The V gene is TRBV10-3, the J gene TRBJ1-2; TRBD1 aligns across 8 bases. The CDR3 sequence is 13 residues long. With V trimmed by 5 bases and J by 10 bases, 9 bases remained unmatched. CDR1 ENHRY and CDR2 SYGVKD come from the germline V gene. CDR3 residues: CAISSSTGGDYTF. DNA for the CDR3: TGTGCCATCAGTTCCAGCACAGGGGGTGACTACACCTTC.

This clonotype was seen only a few times. The chain combines TRBV5-1 with TRBJ2-5; 12 bases agree with TRBD2. CDR1 SGHRS and CDR2 YFSETQ come from the germline V gene. The CDR3 is 16 residues long. V was pared by 4 bases and J by 3 bases, with 7 bases of the junction left unmatched. The CDR3 coding sequence is TGCGCCAGCAGCCCCTTGACTAGCGGGAGTGAAGAGACCCAGTACTTC. Protein sequence: CASSPLTSGSEETQYF.

This clonotype was picked up a small number of times. The chain recombines TRBV7-9 with TRBJ1-1, with D possibly TRBD1 on 5 matching bases. V lost 4 bases and J 0 bases, leaving 12 bases between the germline ends. The V gene's germline CDR1 is SEHNR and CDR2 FQNEAQ (reference sequence). The CDR3 has 15 amino acids. The CDR3 here is CASSWSRGVNTEAFF. Written as DNA, the CDR3 is TGTGCCAGCAGCTGGTCAAGGGGAGTGAACACTGAAGCTTTCTTT.

The V gene is TRBV7-8, the J gene TRBJ2-1; D is perhaps TRBD1 (6 bases). V was trimmed by 5 bases and J by 0 bases, leaving 17 bases between them. Germline CDR1 is SGHVS and CDR2 is FQNEAQ. This CDR3 is 17 amino acids long. This CDR3 reads CASSPGELLISYNEQFF. For the CDR3, the DNA is TGTGCCAGCAGCCCAGGGGAACTCCTAATCTCCTACAATGAGCAGTTCTTC.

V gene TRBV5-4 combines with J gene TRBJ1-2; 8 nucleotides agree with TRBD1. The trim removed 0 bases at V and 3 bases at J, leaving 7 bases unmatched. The CDR3 length is 16 residues. In germline, CDR1 is SGHNT, CDR2 YYREEE (reference sequence). This CDR3 reads CASSLGRGQGYYGYTF. The CDR3 nucleotides read TGTGCCAGCAGCTTGGGGCGCGGACAGGGTTACTATGGCTACACCTTC.

This clonotype was counted many times. This chain connects TRBV7-8 to TRBJ2-3; D uncertain. This CDR3 is 16 amino acids long. Deletions cut 0 bases from V and 0 bases from J, with 10 bases between. The V gene's germline CDR1 is SGHVS and CDR2 FQNEAQ. Written as DNA, the CDR3 is TGTGCCAGCAGCTTAGCGCACAGATCTAGCACAGATACGCAGTATTTT. Its protein product is CASSLAHRSSTDTQYF.

The chain couples TRBV7-8 to TRBJ2-2; D might be TRBD1 (5 bases). This CDR3 has 15 amino acids. Trimming shortened V by 2 bases and J by 4 bases, and 11 bases separated the two germline ends. The germline V gene encodes CDR1 SGHVS and CDR2 FQNEAQ. As DNA, the CDR3 is TGTGCCAGCAGCTTAACAGGATTCTTCACCGGGGAGCTGTTTTTT. This translates into CASSLTGFFTGELFF.

This clonotype has more than one count but fewer than ten. The chain is built from TRBV20-1 and TRBJ1-2; possible D gene TRBD1, 5 bases. The germline V gene encodes CDR1 DFQATT and CDR2 SNEGSKA (reference sequence). V was trimmed by 5 bases and J by 5 bases, leaving 18 bases between them. CDR3 length equals 14 residues. The CDR3 DNA reads as TGCAGTGCTCGAGGGACCGCAAGTACTTATGGCTACACCTTC. Translated, it gives CSARGTASTYGYTF.

This clonotype was seen ten or more times. Likely a read error: the CDR3 ends without its conserved phenylalanine or tryptophan. The DNA is omitted, as the CDR3 cannot be located on it reliably, and the CDR3 follows TCRdb's listing. The gene calls are TRBV7-8 and TRBJ2-5; the table's D call TRBD1 went unverified against the DNA. CDR1 and CDR2 from the germline V gene are SGHVS and FQNEAQ. Counting both end residues, the CDR3 totals 12 amino acids. The CDR3 loop is CASSLTGTGPFV.

This clonotype was picked up a small number of times. CDR3 in DNA: TGTGCCAGCAGCCAATCGACAGGTGTTGGGCTCAATCAGCCCCAGCATTTT. Translation: CASSQSTGVGLNQPQHF. The chain recombines TRBV14 with TRBJ1-5, with a possible D match to TRBD1 (6 bases). Looked up from germline, CDR1 is SGHDN and CDR2 is FVKESK. The CDR3 consists of 17 residues. The V and J ends lost 2 bases and 3 bases respectively, with 17 bases between them.

This clonotype was seen many times. The chain employs TRBV7-2 and TRBJ2-1, with D perhaps being TRBD1 or TRBD2 (5 bases each). Per the germline V gene, CDR1 is SGHTA and CDR2 is FQGNSA. CDR3 length equals 14 residues. Trimming took 4 bases from V and 2 from J, leaving 9 bases between them. The CDR3 DNA sequence: TGTGCCAGCAGCTCGATGGGACCCTACAATGAGCAGTTCTTC. Its protein product is CASSSMGPYNEQFF.

The genes are TRBV7-6 and TRBJ2-3; 10 bases match TRBD2. V lost 5 bases and J lost 5; bases outside the gene matches: 4. The CDR3 is 14 residues long. Germline CDR1 reads SGHVS; CDR2 reads FNYEAQ. The CDR3 is CASSPSGRQDTQYF. In DNA, the CDR3 is TGTGCCAGCAGCCCTAGCGGGAGACAAGATACGCAGTATTTT.

This clonotype has a handful of counts. This chain joins TRBV5-4 and TRBJ2-7; 11 nucleotides align to TRBD1. The CDR3 has 14 amino acids. Germline V gene lookup returns CDR1 SGHNT and CDR2 YYREEE (reference sequence). V was pared by 5 bases and J by 5 bases, with 6 bases of the junction left unmatched. This CDR3 reads CASRSGQGAHEQYF. CDR3 sequence (DNA): TGTGCCAGCAGATCAGGACAGGGGGCCCACGAGCAGTACTTC.